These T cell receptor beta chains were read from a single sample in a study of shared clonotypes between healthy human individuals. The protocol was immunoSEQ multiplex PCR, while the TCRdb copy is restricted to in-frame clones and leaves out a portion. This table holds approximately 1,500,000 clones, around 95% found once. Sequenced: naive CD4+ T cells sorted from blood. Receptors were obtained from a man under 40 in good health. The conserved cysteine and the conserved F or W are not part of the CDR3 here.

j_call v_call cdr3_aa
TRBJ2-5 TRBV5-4 ASSLGGVKLRDTQY
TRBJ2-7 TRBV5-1 ASSFIGRYEQY
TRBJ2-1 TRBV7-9 ASSSGRQGRDEQF
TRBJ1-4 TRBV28 ASSGTGRGEKLF
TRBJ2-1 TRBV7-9 ASSRDRGNYNEQF
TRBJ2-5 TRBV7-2 ASSLEVAGLGETQY
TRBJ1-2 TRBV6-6 ASSYGGTNYGYT
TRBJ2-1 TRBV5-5 ASSRIRTGANNEQF
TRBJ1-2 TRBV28 ASSSPGGAGGYGYT
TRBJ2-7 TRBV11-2 ASSPHVPGSGYEQY
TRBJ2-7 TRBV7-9 ASGLASGFWEQY
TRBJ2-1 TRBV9 ASSVGSGRAYEQF
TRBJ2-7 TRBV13 ASSLGRRVGEQY
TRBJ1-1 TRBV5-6 ASSLTGGTEAF
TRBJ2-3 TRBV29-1 SVAGTSVVDTQY
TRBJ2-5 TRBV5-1 ASSLDLAGETQY
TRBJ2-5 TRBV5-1 ASSLVYRGEETQY
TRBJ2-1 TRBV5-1 ASSLGNQGALFNEQF
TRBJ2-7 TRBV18 ASSLNLGLADSPYEQY
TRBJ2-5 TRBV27 ASSLGDSVYQETQY
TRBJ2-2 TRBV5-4 ASSSGQANTGELF
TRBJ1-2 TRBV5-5 ASSLAQGPSYGYT
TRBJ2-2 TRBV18 ASSAVVGTNTGELF
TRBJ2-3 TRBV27 ASSAGQGATRTDTQY
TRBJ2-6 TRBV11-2 ASSPSWREGLAGANVLT
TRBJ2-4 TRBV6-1 ASSPREGDIQY
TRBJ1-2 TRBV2 ASSEAETKPNYGYT
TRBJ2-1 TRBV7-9 ASSLSSPEQF
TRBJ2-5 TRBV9 ASSVGGLAGPQETQY
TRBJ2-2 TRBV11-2 ASSLVIGAFNTGELF
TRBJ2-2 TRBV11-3 ASSTRQGSITGELF
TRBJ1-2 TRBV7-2 ASSFRSPNYYGYT
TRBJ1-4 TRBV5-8 ASRYPQGLSNEKLF
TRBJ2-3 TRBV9 ASSEAGTSGFTDTQY
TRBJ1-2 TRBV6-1 ASSVDTPYGYT
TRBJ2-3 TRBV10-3 AISAGPSTDTQY
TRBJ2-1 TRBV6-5 ASSTSTGAYNEQF
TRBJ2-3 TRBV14 ASSQDLRGRTDTQY
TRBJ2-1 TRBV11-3 ASSPKGTNEQF
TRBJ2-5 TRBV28 ASSGTPQETQY
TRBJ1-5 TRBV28 ASSLDIIGNQPQH
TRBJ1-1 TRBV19 ASSQGSGTEAF
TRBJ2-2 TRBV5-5 ASSSRDTGELF
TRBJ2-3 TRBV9 ASSLFSGRAADTQY
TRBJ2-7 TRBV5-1 ASSYPSGLAGGSSYEQY
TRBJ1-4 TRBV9 ASSVGGTINEKLF
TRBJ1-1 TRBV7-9 ASSLGGRVNTEAF
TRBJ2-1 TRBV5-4 ASSLRGYEQF
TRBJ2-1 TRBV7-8 ASSFRTYNEQF
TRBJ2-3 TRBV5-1 ASTQGALKDTQY
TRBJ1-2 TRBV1 TSSPSGVSYGYT
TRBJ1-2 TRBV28 ASSFWGGYT
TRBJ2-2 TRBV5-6 ASSLGGRGSTGELF
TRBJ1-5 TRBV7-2 ASSLGQPNQPQH
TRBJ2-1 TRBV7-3 ASSLLTGDNEQF